Below are 25 T cell receptor beta chains sequenced from a single sample in a study of CXCR3-negative and CXCR3-positive naive CD8 T cells. Study outcomes and limitations: A higher hydrophobicity marked the TRB CDR3s of CXCR3-positive naive cells versus CXCR3-negative naive cells.

No cognate antigen is known for these TCRs. Researchers prepared the TRB cDNA libraries using 5' RACE with UMI labels. TCRdb re-called the 5' RACE reads; every CDR3 protein appears as one record, without DNA. This sample's table has roughly 61,000 distinct CDR3 sequences. Input material: naive CXCR3+ CD8+ T cells from blood. Subset noted: CD45RO-CCR7+CD27+CD95- naive CD8+ T cells expressing CXCR3 (TNR3+). The receptors stem from a human donor in good health. Some clones in this sample may be carry-over from other donors' samples.

This rearrangement joins TRBV4-3 to TRBJ2-6. Per the germline V gene, CDR1 is LGHNA and CDR2 is YSLEER. This CDR3 region has 15 residues. The CDR3 loop is CASSLGASGANVLTF.

The V call is TRBV10-3, the J call TRBJ1-2; TCRdb calls TRBD1, which cannot be checked without DNA. There are 16 residues in the CDR3. In germline, CDR1 is ENHRY, CDR2 SYGVKD. Here the CDR3 reads CAISEFEDRAAYGYTF.

The V gene is TRBV7-2, the J gene TRBJ1-2; with no DNA, the TCRdb D assignment of TRBD1 cannot be verified. Germline V gene lookup returns CDR1 SGHTA and CDR2 FQGNSA. The CDR3 is made up of 14 amino acids. The CDR3 loop is CASTGGASNYGYTF.

This chain uses TRBV29-1 with TRBJ2-7; the D call of TRBD1 rests on TCRdb alone, since no DNA is present to check it. Germline V CDR1 and CDR2: SQVTM, ANQGSEA. CDR3 length: 15 residues. The CDR3 is CSVEESQGRDYEQYF.

The chain carries TRBV9 and TRBJ2-1; TCRdb's assignment of TRBD1 cannot be checked, as there is no DNA. Germline V CDR1 and CDR2: SGDLS, YYNGEE. The CDR3 length is 16 residues. CDR3 in amino acids: CASSVGDSTNYNEQFF.

The rearrangement joins TRBV10-3 to TRBJ2-3; TCRdb lists TRBD2, though no DNA is available to test this call. CDR1 is ENHRY and CDR2 is SYGVKD in the germline V gene. This CDR3 is built from 18 residues. The CDR3: CAISDPRGLAGETDTQYF.

This chain uses TRBV4-2 with TRBJ2-4; TCRdb indicates TRBD1, and absent DNA this call remains unverified. This CDR3 comprises 16 residues. Germline-derived CDR1 and CDR2 are LGHNA and YNFKEQ. The CDR3 sequence is CASSQDGAASSNIQYF.

The rearrangement links TRBV20-1 to TRBJ2-7; TCRdb's D call, TRBD1, is unchecked because there is no DNA. CDR3 size: 13 residues. Germline values: CDR1 DFQATT, CDR2 SNEGSKA (reference sequence). The CDR3: CSARGGSDYEQYF.

The CDR3 protein is CSVEGGQAEAFF. The genes are TRBV29-1 and TRBJ1-1. CDR1 SQVTM and CDR2 ANQGSEA come from the germline V gene. There are 12 residues in the CDR3.

The CDR3: CASSPTVIGTEAFF. The J gene is TRBJ1-1, the V gene TRBV11-2. Looked up from germline, CDR1 is SGHAT and CDR2 is FQNNGV. CDR3 length: 14 residues.

The genes are TRBV7-9 and TRBJ2-7; without DNA, the TCRdb call of TRBD1 cannot be checked. The CDR3 has 14 amino acids. Germline values: CDR1 SEHNR, CDR2 FQNEAQ (reference sequence). The CDR3 reads CASSPPTGIYEQYF.

The CDR3 is CSVGAAFSGYTF. The rearrangement links TRBV29-1 to TRBJ1-2; absent DNA, TCRdb's TRBD1 call cannot be checked. The germline gives CDR1 SQVTM, CDR2 ANQGSEA. CDR3 size: 12 residues. The entire variable domain, with the rest obtained from reference TRBV29-1 and TRBJ1-2, is as follows: SAVISQKPSRDICQRGTSLTIQCQVDSQVTMMFWYRQQPGQSLTLIATANQGSEATYESGFVIDKFPISRPNLTFSTLTVSNMSPEDSSIYLCSVGAAFSGYTFGSGTRLTVV.

The CDR3 is CASSLFNREAFF. The chain links TRBV28 to TRBJ1-1. CDR3 length: 12 residues. Germline V gene sequence: CDR1 MDHEN, CDR2 SYDVKM.

V usage is TRBV7-9 and J usage is TRBJ2-7; with no DNA, the TCRdb D assignment of TRBD1 cannot be verified. Germline CDR1 and CDR2: SEHNR and FQNEAQ (reference sequence). This CDR3 contains 14 residues. CDR3: CASRSGSSSYEQYF.

The CDR3 loop is CASSQDGTLWGDTEAFF. This chain connects TRBV3-1 to TRBJ1-1; no DNA is available, so the TRBD1 call from TCRdb remains unchecked. Germline V gene sequence: CDR1 LGHDT, CDR2 YNNKEL (reference sequence). CDR3 size: 17 residues.

The V gene is TRBV14, the J gene TRBJ2-7. The CDR3 has 14 residues. Germline V gives CDR1 SGHDN, CDR2 FVKESK. The CDR3 spells CASSQHGGQNEQYF. The complete variable domain, with remaining parts taken from reference TRBV14 and TRBJ2-7, reads EAGVTQFPSHSVIEKGQTVTLRCDPISGHDNLYWYRRVMGKEIKFLLHFVKESKQDESGMPNNRFLAERTGGTYSTLKVQPAELEDSGVYFCASSQHGGQNEQYFGPGTRLTVT.

This chain joins TRBV12-3 or TRBV12-4 and TRBJ2-3; TCRdb proposes TRBD2, but this gene call is untestable without DNA. The CDR3 contains 18 residues. The CDR3 is CASAGPGLAGGSTDTQYF.

The V gene is TRBV28, the J gene TRBJ2-6; TCRdb picks TRBD2, but there is no DNA to check that call. Germline V gene sequence: CDR1 MDHEN, CDR2 SYDVKM. This CDR3 has 23 residues. The CDR3 is CASSSPYTDGRAKRSSGANVLTF.

The chain has TRBV9 and TRBJ1-2. The V gene's germline CDR1 is SGDLS and CDR2 YYNGEE. The CDR3 loop spans 14 amino acids. This chain's CDR3 is CASSPNRRSYGYTF. The full variable domain, completed using reference TRBV9 and TRBJ1-2, is DSGVTQTPKHLITATGQRVTLRCSPRSGDLSVYWYQQSLDQGLQFLIQYYNGEERAKGNILERFSAQQFPDLHSELNLSSLELGDSALYFCASSPNRRSYGYTFGSGTRLTVV.

This chain connects TRBV20-1 to TRBJ2-4; the D call of TRBD1 rests on TCRdb alone, since no DNA is present to check it. CDR3 length: 19 amino acids. Per the germline V gene, CDR1 is DFQATT and CDR2 is SNEGSKA (reference sequence). The CDR3 reads CSPTRDRGPIGLSKNIQYF.

The rearrangement joins TRBV5-5 to TRBJ1-2; the D call of TRBD1 rests on TCRdb alone, since no DNA is present to check it. This CDR3 spans 15 amino acids. In germline, CDR1 is SGHKS, CDR2 YYEKEE (reference sequence). The CDR3 is CASSTHVQGAYGYTF.

The chain has TRBV4-1 and TRBJ2-1; no DNA is available, so the TRBD2 call from TCRdb remains unchecked. Germline V gene data show CDR1 as MGHRA and CDR2 as YSYEKL. The CDR3 covers 14 residues. The CDR3 region is CASSQGGGNHEQFF.

This chain joins TRBV6-5 and TRBJ2-1; TCRdb's D gene call, TRBD2, goes unchecked for lack of DNA. CDR1 is MNHEY, CDR2 SVGAGI, per germline. The CDR3 consists of 16 residues. The CDR3 sequence is CASSYSASGGAGGQLF.

The chain employs TRBV7-9 and TRBJ2-3; TCRdb picks TRBD1, but there is no DNA to check that call. The germline CDR1 and CDR2 sequences are SEHNR and FQNEAQ (reference sequence). This CDR3 is built from 12 residues. The CDR3 loop reads CASSYREVTQYF.

The genes are TRBV10-2 and TRBJ1-5; the D call from TCRdb, TRBD1, cannot be confirmed without DNA. The CDR3 extends over 17 amino acids. Looked up from germline, CDR1 is WSHSY and CDR2 is SAAADI. CDR3 region: CASSDPEGGLGNQPQHF.